This paragraph reports one T cell receptor (beta chain). Measured with immunoSEQ multiplex PCR; TCRdb has only the in-frame clones, and not every one. The sample has a few hundred thousand clones; approximately 80% are singletons. Looked up from germline, CDR1 is SNHLY and CDR2 is FYNNEI. The CDR3 extends over 15 amino acids. V lost 6 bases to trimming and J lost 4 bases; unmatched junction nucleotides: 7. The sample comes from a study of blood T cell repertoires in COVID-19. The material sequenced was peripheral blood. The chain has TRBV2 and TRBJ2-1; 9 bases align to TRBD2. The source is a woman in her fifties or sixties with active or convalescent COVID-19. The CDR3 nucleotides are TGTGCCAGCAGCGCTAGCGGGGCGTCTTACAATGAGCAGTTCTTC. The encoded protein is CASSASGASYNEQFF. Complete variable domain (other parts from reference TRBV2 and TRBJ2-1): EPEVTQTPSHQVTQMGQEVILRCVPISNHLYFYWYRQILGQKVEFLVSFYNNEISEKSEIFDDQFSVERPDGSNFTLKIRSTKLEDSAMYFCASSASGASYNEQFFGPGTRLTVL.